These 5 T cell receptor beta chains were all obtained from the same sample, sequenced in a study of cytomegalovirus exposure and HLA in healthy donors. Method: immunoSEQ multiplex PCR; TCRdb's copy keeps in-frame clones and lacks some. The table shows 110,000 or so clones, with 70% to 85% occurring only once. Sequencing was performed on PBMCs. Receptors were obtained from a woman younger than 35 in good health and CMV-seronegative.

The genes are TRBV2 and TRBJ1-4; a weak D match, TRBD1 (6 bases). The CDR3 loop spans 16 amino acids. Trimming took off 1 base at V and 4 bases at J, with 13 bases between the two ends. CDR1 and CDR2 (germline): SNHLY, FYNNEI. The CDR3 here is CASSEGQVSLNEKLFF. CDR3 coding DNA: TGTGCCAGCAGTGAAGGACAGGTAAGTCTTAATGAAAAACTGTTTTTT.

Here the CDR3 reads CASSQDTGQGNSPLHF. CDR3 nucleotide sequence: TGTGCCAGCAGCCAAGATACGGGACAGGGTAATTCACCCCTCCACTTT. The chain recombines TRBV14 with TRBJ1-6; 9 nucleotides match TRBD1. Germline loops: CDR1 SGHDN, CDR2 FVKESK. The J segment lost 6 bases and the V segment lost 0 bases, leaving 3 bases of the junction unmatched. This CDR3 spans 16 amino acids.

This clone was found once. The chain recombines TRBV11-2 with TRBJ2-7, with a possible D match to TRBD1 (6 bases). This CDR3 contains 14 residues. Trimming cost V 1 base and J 2 bases, with 9 bases left between them. Germline lookup yields CDR1 SGHAT and CDR2 FQNNGV. CDR3 nucleotide sequence: TGTGCCAGCAGCTTAGCACGACAGGCCTACGAGCAGTACTTC. The encoded protein is CASSLARQAYEQYF.

The chain combines TRBV11-2 with TRBJ2-3; TRBD2 matches 8 bases. CDR1 is SGHAT and CDR2 is FQNNGV in the germline V gene. The CDR3 is 15 residues long. Trimming at V came to 5 bases and at J to 2 bases, leaving 6 bases not matched to a gene. This CDR3 reads CASSHPAGVTDTQYF. CDR3 nucleotide sequence: TGTGCCAGCAGCCACCCAGCGGGGGTCACAGATACGCAGTATTTT.

The chain carries TRBV5-3 and TRBJ2-7; 8 bases agree with TRBD1. TRBV5-3 is designated an ORF whose function remains uncertain. J was trimmed by 4 bases and V by 4 bases; bases with no gene match: 16. This CDR3 is built from 17 residues. The CDR3 spells CARSGPVGSGGKYEQYF. The CDR3 nucleotides read TGTGCCAGAAGCGGGCCCGTCGGTTCAGGGGGCAAGTACGAGCAGTACTTC.